The TCR beta chain described here comes from a study of shared clonotypes between healthy human individuals. Overall study context: A couple of women and a few men aged 18 to 49 served as donors.

Germline lookup yields CDR1 KGHSH and CDR2 LQKENI. V shed 3 bases and J shed 1 base, with 3 bases lying between them. This CDR3 has 12 amino acids. When replicate PCRs were run on unsorted PBMC, they used 300 ng DNA, about 27,000 T cell genomes. Sequencing used immunoSEQ multiplex PCR; TCRdb keeps in-frame clones, though not all of them. The table records around 500,000 clones, roughly 83% of them present only once. Study-level points and caveats: An expected dependence of interdonor clonotype sharing on sequencing depth was noted.

The unsorted samples took tens of millions of PBMCs to get genomic DNA. Worth noting for this clone: What it binds is not known. Distinct nucleotide sequences in the sample also encode this CDR3.

V and J are TRBV18 and TRBJ2-5; D not certain. The sequence was obtained from a woman aged 35 to 49 in good health. Some clones in this sample may be carry-over from other donors' samples. Sequencing was done on a sample of PBMCs. In DNA, the CDR3 is TGTGCCAGCTCACCCGGCCAAGAGACCCAGTACTTC. Its protein is CASSPGQETQYF.